Listed below are T cell receptor beta chains from one sample, sequenced in a study of siplizumab effects on memory and regulatory T cells. TCRdb keeps only in-frame clones here, not all; method: immunoSEQ multiplex PCR. This sample has 100,000 or so clones, with roughly 94% found just once. The sequencing sample was made of non-Treg CD4+ T cells sorted from blood. These receptors were obtained from a human donor in good health. Each CDR3 is given with its conserved first and last residue. The order of the fields is V gene, J gene, D gene, CDR3 protein. D genes are given only for firm matches.

TRBV5-4	TRBJ2-5	NA	CASSRSPRTEETQYF
TRBV10-2	TRBJ2-1	NA	CASSEWSSFTLF
TRBV27	TRBJ2-7	NA	CASSQRTVLPYEQYF
TRBV2	TRBJ2-7	NA	CASSRDTYYEQYF
TRBV23-1	TRBJ2-3	NA	CASSQTILPNRTDTQYF
TRBV2	TRBJ2-3	TRBD2	CASRLAGSTDTQYF
TRBV20-1	TRBJ1-4	NA	CSARLEKLFF
TRBV28	TRBJ1-2	NA	CASSGDIDNYGYTF
TRBV5-1	TRBJ1-2	NA	CASSEYPAGYTF
TRBV5-1	TRBJ2-1	NA	CASSFTGSYNEQFF
TRBV5-1	TRBJ2-5	NA	CASSLRRASRRETQYF
TRBV7-9	TRBJ2-1	NA	CASSYPDSRGGNEQFF
TRBV10-3	TRBJ2-6	NA	CAISIGHPSGANVLTF
TRBV6-1	TRBJ1-3	NA	CASSESVNTIYF
TRBV6-6	TRBJ1-1	TRBD1	CASRHPGTVNTEAFF
TRBV27	TRBJ1-5	NA	CASSAFPSQVQPQHF
TRBV6-5	TRBJ1-5	NA	CASSEGMEQPQHF
TRBV12-5	TRBJ2-1	TRBD1	CASGLGVGTGGNEQFF
TRBV7-3	TRBJ2-3	TRBD2	CASSLYSGTSTDTQYF
TRBV5-4	TRBJ2-4	NA	CASSLSPDLAKNIQYF
TRBV4-2	TRBJ2-7	NA	CASSRRVGDGESYEQYF
TRBV27	TRBJ2-1	TRBD1	CASSLRSGQDYNEQFF
TRBV27	TRBJ2-2	NA	CASSFDTGGGSYTGELFF
TRBV6-5	TRBJ2-1	NA	CASSLGHEQFF
TRBV4-2	TRBJ1-3	NA	CASSPLGISTIPGNTIYF
TRBV9	TRBJ2-2	NA	CASSVVAGTGELFF